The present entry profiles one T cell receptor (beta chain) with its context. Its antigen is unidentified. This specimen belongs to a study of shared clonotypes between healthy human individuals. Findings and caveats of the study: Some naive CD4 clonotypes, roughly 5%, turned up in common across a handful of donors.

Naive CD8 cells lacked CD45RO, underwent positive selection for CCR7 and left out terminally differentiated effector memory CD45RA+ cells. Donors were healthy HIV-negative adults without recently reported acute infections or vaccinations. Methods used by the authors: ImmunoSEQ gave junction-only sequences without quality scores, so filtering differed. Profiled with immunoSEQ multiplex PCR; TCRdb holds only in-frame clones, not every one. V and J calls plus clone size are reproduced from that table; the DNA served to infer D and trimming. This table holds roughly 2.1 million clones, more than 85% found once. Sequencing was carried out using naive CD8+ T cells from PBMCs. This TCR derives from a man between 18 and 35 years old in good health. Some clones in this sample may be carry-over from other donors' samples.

CDR3 sequence reads: CASSFRDNSRRYGYTF. Written as DNA, the CDR3 is TGTGCCAGCAGTTTCAGGGACAACAGTCGGCGTTATGGCTACACCTTC. J is TRBJ1-2 and V is TRBV28; D possibly corresponds to TRBD1 (6 bases). With 3 bases removed from V and 5 bases from J, the gap between germline ends came to 19 bases. Germline-derived CDR1 and CDR2 are MDHEN and SYDVKM. The CDR3 totals 16 residues.